One and the same sample provided the 9 T cell receptor beta chains below, sequenced in a study of T cells after yellow fever vaccination. TCRdb reprocessed the 5' RACE reads with MiXCR, giving one entry per CDR3 protein. The profile shows around 360,000 distinct CDR3 sequences, approximately 10% of them singletons. The material was PBMCs, obtained on the day of the first yellow fever vaccination. All receptors derive from a man aged 18 to 30 who received the YFV17D yellow fever vaccine.

The chain recombines TRBV2 with TRBJ1-5, with TRBD1 as a possible D gene (6 bases). The CDR3 consists of 14 residues. V was trimmed by 4 bases and J by 8 bases, leaving 15 bases between them. The germline CDR1 and CDR2 sequences are SNHLY and FYNNEI. CDR3 coding DNA: TGTGCCAGCAGTGGACAGGCGGCTGGTGAGCCCCAGCATTTT. It encodes CASSGQAAGEPQHF. The full variable domain, its missing parts supplied by reference TRBV2 and TRBJ1-5, is EPEVTQTPSHQVTQMGQEVILRCVPISNHLYFYWYRQILGQKVEFLVSFYNNEISEKSEIFDDQFSVERPDGSNFTLKIRSTKLEDSAMYFCASSGQAAGEPQHFGDGTRLSIL.

This clonotype was seen ten or more times. The rearrangement uses TRBV10-3 and TRBJ2-3, with 8 bases fitting TRBD2. Germline V gene data show CDR1 as ENHRY and CDR2 as SYGVKD. The CDR3 spans 13 residues. The V gene end was trimmed by 7 bases and the J gene end by 3 bases; junction bases not matched to a gene: 3. The CDR3 nucleotides read TGTGCCATCACGGGGGGGGGTACAGATACGCAGTATTTT. As protein: CAITGGGTDTQYF.

The sample holds a few counts of this clonotype. This chain links TRBV28 with TRBJ1-1, with D possibly being TRBD1 (6 bases). Germline V gene data show CDR1 as MDHEN and CDR2 as SYDVKM. The CDR3 totals 19 residues. Trimming left V 3 bases short and J 0 bases short, with 23 bases between. CDR3 bases: TGTGCCAGCAGTTTCTTCATGCGGCCCCGGACAGCGATGAACACTGAAGCTTTCTTT. This sequence encodes CASSFFMRPRTAMNTEAFF.

This clonotype appeared a few times. J is TRBJ2-4 and V is TRBV19; D remains unclear. Trimming pared 8 bases from V and 0 bases from J, leaving 14 bases between. The germline V gene has CDR1 LNHDA and CDR2 SQIVND (reference sequence). This CDR3 contains 15 residues. CDR3 sequence reads: CASSSVDQAKNIQYF. CDR3 nucleotides: TGTGCCAGTTCGTCTGTCGACCAAGCCAAAAACATTCAGTACTTC.

This clonotype was recorded a few times. This chain uses TRBV5-1 with TRBJ1-1; the match to TRBD1 covers 9 bases. The CDR3 consists of 15 residues. Germline CDR1 and CDR2: SGHRS and YFSETQ. The V segment lost 4 bases and the J segment 5 bases; nucleotides outside the gene matches: 9. The CDR3 loop reads CASSTIPGQGTEAFF. DNA of the CDR3: TGCGCCAGCAGCACTATCCCGGGACAGGGAACTGAAGCTTTCTTT.

This clonotype was seen only a few times. The rearrangement joins TRBV5-1 to TRBJ1-5; 11 nucleotides agree with TRBD1. V dropped 4 bases and J dropped 5; count of bases not matched to a gene: 5. This CDR3 contains 15 residues. Germline CDR1 is SGHRS and CDR2 is YFSETQ. The chain's CDR3 is CASSNGQGADQPQHF. CDR3 coding DNA: TGCGCCAGCAGCAACGGACAGGGGGCAGATCAGCCCCAGCATTTT.

This clonotype was seen a handful of times. The chain is built from TRBV5-1 and TRBJ1-3; D remains ambiguous. This CDR3 is 15 amino acids long. CDR1 SGHRS and CDR2 YFSETQ come from the germline V gene. Trimming took off 5 bases at V and 0 bases at J, with 12 bases between the two ends. CDR3 sequence: CASRPAGNSGNTIYF. CDR3 coding DNA: TGCGCCAGCAGGCCCGCCGGCAACTCTGGAAACACCATATATTTT.

This clonotype was seen only a few times. The V call is TRBV4-1, the J call TRBJ2-7; D is ambiguous. This CDR3 spans 15 amino acids. The V gene's germline CDR1 is MGHRA and CDR2 YSYEKL. Between the trimmed V and J ends, which lost 4 bases and 0 bases, there was a span of 13 bases. This CDR3 is CASSLDGRSSYEQYV. The DNA of the CDR3 is TGCGCCAGCAGCCTCGACGGTAGGAGCTCCTACGAGCAGTACGTC.

The chain has TRBV7-8 and TRBJ1-1; TRBD1 is a possible D gene (6 bases). V lost 5 bases and J 7 bases, leaving 17 bases between the germline ends. This CDR3 is 14 amino acids long. Germline values: CDR1 SGHVS, CDR2 FQNEAQ. For the CDR3, the DNA is TGTGCCAGCAGCCCAGCGGCCGGACAGCTTGAAGCTTTCTTT. Translation: CASSPAAGQLEAFF. Full variable domain (missing parts from reference TRBV7-8 and TRBJ1-1): GAGVSQSPRYKVAKRGQDVALRCDPISGHVSLFWYQQALGQGPEFLTYFQNEAQLDKSGLPSDRFFAERPEGSVSTLKIQRTQQEDSAVYLCASSPAAGQLEAFFGQGTRLTVV.